Detailed here is one TCR beta chain. This sample was included in a study of blood T cell repertoires in COVID-19. Whole-study context: Whether acute or convalescent, the COVID-19 samples came from the United States, Italy and Spain. T cells, B-cell-depleted T cells, or PBMCs supplied cDNA or gDNA.

This table comes from immunoSEQ multiplex PCR, and its TCRdb copy is limited to in-frame clones, with some not included. The repertoire holds 200,000 to 250,000 clones, with more than 85% as singletons. This CDR3 is built from 14 residues. V was clipped by 10 bases and J by 3 bases; unmatched bases: 10. CDR1 and CDR2 from the germline V gene are MNHEY and SVGAGI. Sequencing was done on a sample of peripheral blood. The rearrangement links TRBV6-5 to TRBJ2-7, with TRBD1 matching 9 bases. The receptor was isolated from an older woman with active or convalescent COVID-19. CDR3 in DNA: TGTGCCACAATCTTAAGACAGGGGGGCTACGAGCAGTACTTC. Its protein product is CATILRQGGYEQYF.